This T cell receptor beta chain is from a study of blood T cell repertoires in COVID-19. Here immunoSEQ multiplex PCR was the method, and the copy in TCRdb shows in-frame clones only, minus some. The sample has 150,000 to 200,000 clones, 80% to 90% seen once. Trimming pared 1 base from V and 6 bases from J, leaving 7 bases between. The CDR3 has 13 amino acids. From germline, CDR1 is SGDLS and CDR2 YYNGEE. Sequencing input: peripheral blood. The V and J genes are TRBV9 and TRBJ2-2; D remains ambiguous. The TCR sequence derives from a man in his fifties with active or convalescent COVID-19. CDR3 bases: TGTGCCAGCAGCGTAAGGAGCTCCGGGGAGCTGTTTTTT. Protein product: CASSVRSSGELFF.